This T cell receptor beta chain derives from a study of T cell responses to AZD1222 COVID-19 vaccine. Using immunoSEQ multiplex PCR, the repertoire was profiled, and TCRdb retains in-frame clones only, with some absent. This sample yields about 140,000 clones, of which 80% to 95% are seen a single time; around 0.85% belongs to the top ten. Notes on the study in general: Unmutated variant regions are reportedly targeted by nearly half of spike-specific TCRs.

Comment on this clone: Its target is unknown.

This CDR3 comprises 11 residues. V lost 5 bases, J lost 6 bases, and 8 bases lay in between. Germline V lookup: CDR1 LGHDT, CDR2 YNNKEL (reference sequence). The material was peripheral blood, obtained on day 0 of MenACWY control vaccination. The clonotype was recovered from an adult in good health. The J gene is TRBJ2-7, the V gene TRBV3-1 (or the pseudogene TRBV3-2); D is perhaps TRBD1 (5 bases). The CDR3 nucleotides read TGTGCCAGCAGCAAGGGGTCCGAGCAGTACTTC. Translating gives CASSKGSEQYF.